Below, 12 T cell receptor beta chains from the same sample are listed, as sequenced in a study of lymphopenia after photon versus proton radiotherapy. This table comes from immunoSEQ multiplex PCR, and its TCRdb copy is limited to in-frame clones, with some not included. The sample shows roughly 30,000 clones, roughly four fifths of them seen only once. Here the sequenced sample was peripheral blood, taken from a patient treated with photon-based radiotherapy. These receptors were taken from a man aged 45-60 years with gastric cancer.

The rearrangement uses TRBV21-1 and TRBJ2-3. TRBV21-1 is reported as a pseudogene. The CDR3 consists of 14 residues. The CDR3 DNA reads as TGTGCCAGTCGCTCCCGGGACGGCACAGATACGCAGTATTTT. This translates into CASRSRDGTDTQYF.

V and J are TRBV5-1 and TRBJ1-4; D remains unclear. Germline values: CDR1 SGHRS, CDR2 YFSETQ. Trimming shortened V by 5 bases and J by 8 bases, and 13 bases separated the two germline ends. The CDR3 spans 13 residues. This CDR3 reads CASRVRMGEKLFF. Here the CDR3 DNA reads TGCGCCAGCAGGGTGCGAATGGGAGAAAAACTGTTTTTT. Complete variable domain (other parts from reference TRBV5-1 and TRBJ1-4): KAGVTQTPRYLIKTRGQQVTLSCSPISGHRSVSWYQQTPGQGLQFLFEYFSETQRNKGNFPGRFSGRQFSNSRSEMNVSTLELGDSALYLCASRVRMGEKLFFGSGTQLSVL.

The chain employs TRBV6-1 and TRBJ2-1, with D possibly matching TRBD2 (6 bases). Germline loops: CDR1 MNHNS, CDR2 SASEGT. The CDR3 is 14 amino acids. V was trimmed by 6 bases and J by 4 bases, leaving 13 bases between them. CDR3 loop: CASRAGTDYNEQFF. For the CDR3, the DNA is TGTGCCAGCAGGGCCGGGACTGATTACAATGAGCAGTTCTTC.

The chain has TRBV7-6 and TRBJ2-1, with D uncertain. Germline loops: CDR1 SGHVS, CDR2 FNYEAQ. CDR3 length: 13 residues. The V gene lost 5 bases and the J gene lost 5 bases, with 10 bases spanning the gap. CDR3 DNA: TGTGCCAGCAGCCGACCTCCCCACAATGAGCAGTTCTTC. Its translation is CASSRPPHNEQFF.

The CDR3 DNA reads as TGTGCCAGCAGCTCGACAGATAATCAGCCCCAGCATTTT. This gives the protein CASSSTDNQPQHF. The chain uses TRBV7-6 and TRBJ1-5; possible D gene TRBD1, 5 bases. Germline-derived CDR1 and CDR2 are SGHVS and FNYEAQ. CDR3 length: 13 amino acids. The V end lost 4 bases, the J end lost 4 bases, and 8 bases lay between the germline ends.

The rearrangement links TRBV19 to TRBJ1-5; 7 nucleotides agree with TRBD1. The CDR3 totals 15 residues. The J segment lost 6 bases and the V segment lost 6 bases, leaving 11 bases of the junction unmatched. Germline CDR1 and CDR2: LNHDA and SQIVND (reference sequence). The CDR3 loop is CASSRDRVESQPQHF. The CDR3 nucleotides are TGTGCCAGTAGCCGTGACAGGGTCGAATCTCAGCCCCAGCATTTT.

J is TRBJ2-2 and V is TRBV11-3; 9 nucleotides agree with TRBD1. The CDR3 consists of 15 residues. From germline, CDR1 is SGHNT and CDR2 YENEEA. V lost 3 bases and J lost 5; bases outside the gene matches: 4. The CDR3 is CASSFRQGGTGELFF. The CDR3 nucleotides are TGTGCCAGCAGCTTTAGACAGGGGGGAACCGGGGAGCTGTTTTTT.

This clone was found once. This sequence joins TRBV14 and TRBJ2-3; TRBD1 is a possible D gene (5 bases). Trimming left V 2 bases short and J 2 bases short, with 8 bases between. From germline, CDR1 is SGHDN and CDR2 FVKESK. This CDR3 has 14 amino acids. The CDR3, as DNA: TGTGCCAGCAGCCAAATAGGGGTCACAGATACGCAGTATTTT. Residues: CASSQIGVTDTQYF.

The sample holds one count of this clone. The chain uses TRBV10-3 and TRBJ2-7; 7 bases align to TRBD1. The junction had 4 bases not matched to a gene; V was cut back by 2 bases and J by 3 bases. Germline values: CDR1 ENHRY, CDR2 SYGVKD. The CDR3 has 14 residues. The CDR3 loop reads CAISETGAFYEQYV. The DNA of the CDR3 is TGTGCCATCAGTGAGACAGGGGCATTCTACGAGCAGTACGTC.

The V gene is TRBV27, the J gene TRBJ2-3, with D tentatively TRBD1 (5 bases). V dropped 8 bases and J dropped 4 bases, with 10 bases sitting between them. The CDR3 length is 12 residues. Germline V CDR1 and CDR2: MNHEY, SMNVEV (reference sequence). As DNA, the CDR3 is TGTGCCAGCTCCAGGGCGGCAGATACGCAGTATTTT. Translation gives CASSRAADTQYF.

This clone was detected only a few times. The V gene is TRBV6-5, the J gene TRBJ1-4; D remains unclear. Germline-derived CDR1 and CDR2 are MNHEY and SVGAGI. Trimming removed 8 bases at V and 9 bases at J, with 19 bases between. The CDR3 runs 14 residues. CDR3 amino acids: CASGKDGPSKKLFF. The CDR3 DNA reads TGTGCCAGCGGCAAAGATGGCCCCTCGAAAAAACTGTTTTTT.

The rearrangement joins TRBV14 to TRBJ1-3, with 8 bases identical to TRBD1. V dropped 2 bases and J dropped 2; count of bases not matched to a gene: 5. This CDR3 has 16 amino acids. Germline V CDR1 and CDR2: SGHDN, FVKESK. CDR3 protein: CASSQITGGTGNTIYF. The CDR3 coding sequence is TGTGCCAGCAGCCAAATCACAGGGGGGACTGGAAACACCATATATTTT.